These 27 T cell receptor beta chains share one sample of origin, sequenced in a study of T cells after yellow fever vaccination. In TCRdb, the 5' RACE reads were re-called with MiXCR into one record per CDR3 protein. Of about 320,000 distinct CDR3 sequences in the sample, 3.5% to 4.5% are singletons; the top ten hold around 19%. The sample here was PBMCs, taken 15 days after the yellow fever booster vaccination. The receptors derive from a man between 18 and 35 years old who received the YFV17D yellow fever vaccine.

The chain is built from TRBV9 and TRBJ1-1; a possible D gene is TRBD1 (6 bases). The CDR3 loop spans 16 amino acids. The ends were cut back, 3 bases at V and 1 base at J, with 16 bases in the middle. Germline V CDR1 and CDR2: SGDLS, YYNGEE. The CDR3 DNA reads as TGTGCCAGCAGCGCTAGAGGTCTACAGGGGAACACTGAAGCTTTCTTT. It translates to CASSARGLQGNTEAFF.

This clonotype was observed at least ten times. CDR3 amino acids: CASSPELGQKNTEAFF. The CDR3 DNA follows: TGTGCCAGCAGTCCCGAGTTGGGACAGAAGAACACTGAAGCTTTCTTT. The chain carries TRBV12-3 or TRBV12-4 and TRBJ1-1; 7 bases match TRBD1. The CDR3 contains 16 residues. Unmatched junction bases numbered 10, after V lost 5 bases and J lost 1 base.

The chain is built from TRBV16 and TRBJ2-7, with D maybe TRBD1 (7 bases). The CDR3 runs 15 residues. Between the trimmed V and J ends, which lost 1 base and 2 bases, there was a span of 12 bases. The germline CDR1 and CDR2 sequences are KGHSY and FQNENV. The DNA for the CDR3 is TGTGCCAGCAGCCAATTCAGGGGGGTGGCCTACGAGCAGTACGTC. Encoded protein: CASSQFRGVAYEQYV.

The chain joins TRBV24-1 to TRBJ2-3, with D perhaps TRBD1 or TRBD2 (6 bases each). V was cut by 7 bases and J by 6 bases, with 13 bases left in between. The germline CDR1 and CDR2 sequences are KGHDR and SFDVKD. This CDR3 has 13 residues. CDR3 residues: CATSHREADTQYF. For the CDR3, the DNA is TGTGCCACCAGCCACAGGGAGGCGGATACGCAGTATTTT.

The chain uses TRBV6-6 and TRBJ2-2, with D perhaps TRBD1 (5 bases). Trimming took off 4 bases at V and 4 bases at J, with 22 bases between the two ends. This CDR3 contains 18 residues. CDR1 and CDR2 (germline): MNHNY, SVGAGI (reference sequence). The CDR3 region has the DNA TGTGCCAGCAGTTCCCCCCCTTGGGGCATCCAAAGCACCGGGGAGCTGTTTTTT. This encodes CASSSPPWGIQSTGELFF.

In this sample, this clonotype turned up many times. The J gene is TRBJ2-5, the V gene TRBV9; 8 nucleotides line up with TRBD2. The germline gives CDR1 SGDLS, CDR2 YYNGEE. CDR3 length: 17 residues. The J segment lost 5 bases and the V segment lost 4 bases, leaving 16 bases of the junction unmatched. The CDR3 bases are TGTGCCAGCAGCAAAGAACCGGGACTAGGGACTCTGGAGACCCAGTACTTC. It specifies CASSKEPGLGTLETQYF.

This clonotype has ten or more counts. V usage is TRBV25-1 and J usage is TRBJ1-1; D ambiguous. With 6 bases removed from V and 4 bases from J, the gap between germline ends came to 9 bases. Germline CDR1 is MGHDK and CDR2 is SYGVNS. This CDR3 is 12 amino acids long. CDR3: CASRSWSTEAFF. CDR3 in DNA: TGTGCCAGCAGGTCTTGGAGCACTGAAGCTTTCTTT.

This clonotype was observed a few times. This rearrangement joins TRBV5-1 to TRBJ2-3, with 7 bases fitting TRBD1. The length of the CDR3 is 15 residues. V shed 7 bases and J 2 bases; nucleotides not matched to a gene: 10. Germline V gene lookup returns CDR1 SGHRS and CDR2 YFSETQ. CDR3 sequence (DNA): TGCGCCAGCCGAAGACAGGGTCTGAACACAGATACGCAGTATTTT. Translation: CASRRQGLNTDTQYF.

The chain joins TRBV4-1 to TRBJ1-4; 9 bases match TRBD1. The V gene end was trimmed by 3 bases and the J gene end by 10 bases; junction bases not matched to a gene: 9. This CDR3 is 15 amino acids long. Looked up from germline, CDR1 is MGHRA and CDR2 is YSYEKL. The CDR3 DNA is TGCGCCAGCAGCCATTCCGGGACAGGGTCCGGAAAACTGTTTTTT. It codes for CASSHSGTGSGKLFF.

The CDR3 DNA reads TGTGCCAGCAGCGACGGTCCAGATACGCAGTATTTT. Protein product: CASSDGPDTQYF. The chain joins TRBV7-6 to TRBJ2-3; no clear D. The V gene's germline CDR1 is SGHVS and CDR2 FNYEAQ. The V end was cut by 5 bases, the J end by 4 bases, with 7 bases between. CDR3 length: 12 residues. The full variable domain, completed using reference TRBV7-6 and TRBJ2-3, is GAGVSQSPRYKVTKRGQDVALRCDPISGHVSLYWYRQALGQGPEFLTYFNYEAQQDKSGLPNDRFSAERPEGSISTLTIQRTEQRDSAMYRCASSDGPDTQYFGPGTRLTVL.

This chain joins TRBV27 and TRBJ1-4; D is unresolved. CDR3 size: 14 residues. Deletions cut 7 bases from V and 3 bases from J, with 12 bases between. CDR1 and CDR2 (germline): MNHEY, SMNVEV (reference sequence). Here the CDR3 DNA reads TGTGCCAGCACCAAAGGGAGCGCTAATGAAAAACTGTTTTTT. Residues: CASTKGSANEKLFF.

Only a few counts were recorded for this clonotype. CDR3 bases: TGTGCCAGCAGTTTGCCCGCGGAGGCCCAGGCCTATGGCTACACCTTC. Its translation is CASSLPAEAQAYGYTF. The chain joins TRBV7-2 to TRBJ1-2; D ambiguous. There are 16 residues in the CDR3. CDR1 and CDR2 (germline): SGHTA, FQGNSA. Trimming removed 6 bases at V and 4 bases at J, with 21 bases between. The full variable domain, rest sourced from reference TRBV7-2 and TRBJ1-2, is GAGVSQSPSNKVTEKGKDVELRCDPISGHTALYWYRQSLGQGLEFLIYFQGNSAPDKSGLPSDRFSAERTGGSVSTLTIQRTQQEDSAVYLCASSLPAEAQAYGYTFGSGTRLTVV.

This clonotype has only a few counts. The CDR3 is CAWSRQAYGYTF. CDR3 sequence (DNA): TGTGCCTGGAGCAGGCAGGCATATGGCTACACCTTC. The chain is built from TRBV30 and TRBJ1-2; D not resolved. There are 12 residues in the CDR3. Germline V gene data show CDR1 as GTSNPN and CDR2 as SVGIG (reference sequence). V lost 3 bases and J 5 bases, leaving 10 bases between the germline ends.

This chain connects TRBV5-1 to TRBJ1-1; no reliable D call. The V gene's germline CDR1 is SGHRS and CDR2 YFSETQ. CDR3 size: 16 residues. Trimming took 0 bases from V and 3 from J, leaving 15 bases between them. CDR3 nucleotide sequence: TGCGCCAGCAGCTTGGCTCGTAGGGCCGGGGACACTGAAGCTTTCTTT. It codes for CASSLARRAGDTEAFF.

The sample holds many counts of this clonotype. The DNA for the CDR3 is TGCGCCAGCAGTGAGAGTCACCTTAATCAGCCCCAGCATTTT. This translates into CASSESHLNQPQHF. The gene calls are TRBV10-2 and TRBJ1-5; D call uncertain. V was cut by 2 bases and J by 4 bases, with 9 bases left in between. CDR3 size: 14 residues. Germline values: CDR1 WSHSY, CDR2 SAAADI.

This clonotype was found many times. This chain links TRBV20-1 with TRBJ2-3; the match to TRBD1 covers 7 bases. Germline lookup yields CDR1 DFQATT and CDR2 SNEGSKA (reference sequence). The CDR3 consists of 14 residues. Trimming removed 5 bases from V and 0 bases from J; junction bases left unmatched: 5. The CDR3 reads CSADRVASTDTQYF. The CDR3, as DNA: TGCAGTGCTGACAGGGTTGCAAGCACAGATACGCAGTATTTT.

This clonotype was counted at least ten times. The J gene is TRBJ1-4, the V gene TRBV18; 7 positions match TRBD1. The J segment lost 7 bases and the V segment lost 4 bases, leaving 6 bases of the junction unmatched. Germline lookup yields CDR1 KGHSH and CDR2 LQKENI. The CDR3 is made up of 14 amino acids. CDR3 amino acids: CASSLRQGGEKLFF. The CDR3 DNA is TGTGCCAGCTCACTCAGACAGGGAGGTGAAAAACTGTTTTTT.

This clonotype was counted ten times or more. The rearrangement uses TRBV28 and TRBJ2-5; 12 bases fit TRBD2. The ends lost 5 bases at V and 1 base at J; junction bases unmatched: 8. This CDR3 has 17 amino acids. Looked up from germline, CDR1 is MDHEN and CDR2 is SYDVKM. CDR3 loop: CASSSASGGEFQETQYF. The CDR3 DNA follows: TGTGCCAGCAGTAGCGCTAGCGGGGGGGAATTCCAAGAGACCCAGTACTTC.

This clonotype was detected many times. The gene calls are TRBV9 and TRBJ1-4, with D perhaps matching TRBD1 (6 bases). The V end lost 0 bases, the J end lost 2 bases, and 8 bases lay between the germline ends. The CDR3 contains 15 residues. Germline lookup yields CDR1 SGDLS and CDR2 YYNGEE. The CDR3 region has the DNA TGTGCCAGCAGCGTAGACACAGGGACTAATGAAAAACTGTTTTTT. It is translated as CASSVDTGTNEKLFF.

Many counts were recorded for this clonotype. The rearrangement joins TRBV7-9 to TRBJ2-7; no reliable D call. The CDR3 length is 12 residues. The germline CDR1 and CDR2 sequences are SEHNR and FQNEAQ (reference sequence). With 0 bases removed from V and 7 bases from J, the gap between germline ends came to 7 bases. CDR3 bases: TGTGCCAGCAGCTTAGCTGTTGGGGAGCAGTACTTC. This gives the protein CASSLAVGEQYF. The entire variable domain, with the rest obtained from reference TRBV7-9 and TRBJ2-7, is as follows: DTGVSQNPRHKITKRGQNVTFRCDPISEHNRLYWYRQTLGQGPEFLTYFQNEAQLEKSRLLSDRFSAERPKGSFSTLEIQRTEQGDSAMYLCASSLAVGEQYFGPGTRLTVT.

This clonotype was recorded many times. V and J are TRBV20-1 and TRBJ2-1; the D is unclear. The CDR3 runs to 13 residues. The V and J ends lost 4 bases and 2 bases respectively, with 9 bases between them. Germline CDR1 and CDR2: DFQATT and SNEGSKA (reference sequence). The CDR3 nucleotides read TGCAGTGCTACTCGGCCCCCCTACAATGAGCAGTTCTTC. Protein product: CSATRPPYNEQFF.

The V and J genes are TRBV7-8 and TRBJ1-6; possible D gene TRBD1, 5 bases. With 5 bases removed from V and 6 bases from J, the gap between germline ends came to 14 bases. The CDR3 contains 15 residues. CDR1 is SGHVS, CDR2 FQNEAQ, per germline. Written as DNA, the CDR3 is TGTGCCAGCAGCCTACAGGTCTCCGGTAATTCACCCCTCCACTTT. Its protein is CASSLQVSGNSPLHF.

This clonotype was detected many times. This chain uses TRBV29-1 with TRBJ2-5; 7 bases are a match to TRBD1. V shed 6 bases and J 5 bases; nucleotides not matched to a gene: 9. The CDR3 loop spans 13 amino acids. Germline V lookup: CDR1 SQVTM, CDR2 ANQGSEA. In DNA, the CDR3 is TGCAGCGTGAAACAGGGGTTGCGGGAGACCCAGTACTTC. Amino acid sequence: CSVKQGLRETQYF.

This clonotype was observed many times. The V and J genes are TRBV12-3 or TRBV12-4 and TRBJ1-4, with D perhaps TRBD1 (5 bases). The V end lost 7 bases, the J end lost 2 bases, and 14 bases lay between the germline ends. The CDR3 is 15 residues long. The CDR3 DNA reads as TGTGCCAGCAAAGCGGCGGGGGTCACTAATGAAAAACTGTTTTTT. Protein: CASKAAGVTNEKLFF.

This clonotype has more than one count but fewer than ten. The chain employs TRBV13 and TRBJ2-3, with TRBD2 matching over 10 bases. This CDR3 is built from 20 residues. Germline V CDR1 and CDR2: PRHDT, FYEKMQ (reference sequence). Unmatched junction bases numbered 18, after V lost 3 bases and J lost 3 bases. CDR3: CASSFFQRGGKGSRTDTQYF. DNA for the CDR3: TGTGCCAGCAGCTTTTTTCAGCGGGGGGGAAAGGGAAGTCGGACAGATACGCAGTATTTT.

This clonotype was seen only a few times. The CDR3 is CASSLVEGGYTF. The CDR3 coding sequence is TGTGCCAGCAGTTTAGTCGAGGGCGGCTACACCTTC. V is TRBV12-3 or TRBV12-4 and J is TRBJ1-2; no reliable D call. Trimming shortened V by 1 base and J by 8 bases, and 8 bases separated the two germline ends. The CDR3 runs 12 residues.

CDR3 sequence (DNA): TGCGCCAGCAGCCAAGATTTCCGACAGGGTTGGAACACTGAAGCTTTCTTT. Translating it yields CASSQDFRQGWNTEAFF. The chain is built from TRBV4-3 and TRBJ1-1, with 7 bases identical to TRBD1. The length of the CDR3 is 17 residues. V trimming: 0 bases; J trimming: 1 base; junction bases outside the gene matches: 8. The germline CDR1 and CDR2 sequences are LGHNA and YSLEER.